This T cell receptor (beta chain) was identified during a study of blood T cell repertoires in COVID-19. Looking at the study overall: Collection of acute and convalescent COVID-19 samples took place in the United States, Italy and Spain. Sources were T cells, B-cell-depleted T cells, or PBMCs; the material itself was cDNA or gDNA.

Trimming shortened V by 4 bases and J by 7 bases, and 13 bases separated the two germline ends. Germline CDR1 MGHDK, CDR2 SYGVNS. The CDR3 is 14 residues long. Original methodology: It was from reference gene primer amplification that nucleated cell counts were estimated. This table comes from immunoSEQ multiplex PCR, and its TCRdb copy is limited to in-frame clones, with some not included. V and J calls and clone size are copied from that table; D and trimming were computed from the DNA. The profile shows about 140,000 clones, 86% of them singletons. The specimen was peripheral blood. This sequence joins TRBV25-1 and TRBJ2-2, with D possibly matching TRBD2 (5 bases). The TCR originated in a woman aged 55 to 70 with acute or convalescent COVID-19. The CDR3 region is CASSGRGRVGELFF. The CDR3 region has the DNA TGTGCCAGCAGTGGAAGAGGGCGGGTCGGGGAGCTGTTTTTT. Supplemented by reference TRBV25-1 and TRBJ2-2, the full variable domain reads EADIYQTPRYLVIGTGKKITLECSQTMGHDKMYWYQQDPGMELHLIHYSYGVNSTEKGDLSSESTVSRIRTEHFPLTLESARPSHTSQYLCASSGRGRVGELFFGEGSRLTVL.